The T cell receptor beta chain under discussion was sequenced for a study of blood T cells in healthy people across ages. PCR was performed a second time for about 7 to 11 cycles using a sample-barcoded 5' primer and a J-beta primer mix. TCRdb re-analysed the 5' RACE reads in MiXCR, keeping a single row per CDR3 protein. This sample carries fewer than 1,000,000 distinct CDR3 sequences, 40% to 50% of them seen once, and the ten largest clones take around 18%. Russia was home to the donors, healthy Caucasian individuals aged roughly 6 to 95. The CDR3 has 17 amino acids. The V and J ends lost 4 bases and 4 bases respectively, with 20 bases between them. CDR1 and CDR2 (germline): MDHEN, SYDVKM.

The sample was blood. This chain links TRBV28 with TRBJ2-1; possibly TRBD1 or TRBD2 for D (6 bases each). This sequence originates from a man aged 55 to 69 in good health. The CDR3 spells CASSSARLVGAYNEQFF. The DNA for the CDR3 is TGTGCCAGCAGTTCGGCTCGACTAGTGGGGGCGTACAATGAGCAGTTCTTC.